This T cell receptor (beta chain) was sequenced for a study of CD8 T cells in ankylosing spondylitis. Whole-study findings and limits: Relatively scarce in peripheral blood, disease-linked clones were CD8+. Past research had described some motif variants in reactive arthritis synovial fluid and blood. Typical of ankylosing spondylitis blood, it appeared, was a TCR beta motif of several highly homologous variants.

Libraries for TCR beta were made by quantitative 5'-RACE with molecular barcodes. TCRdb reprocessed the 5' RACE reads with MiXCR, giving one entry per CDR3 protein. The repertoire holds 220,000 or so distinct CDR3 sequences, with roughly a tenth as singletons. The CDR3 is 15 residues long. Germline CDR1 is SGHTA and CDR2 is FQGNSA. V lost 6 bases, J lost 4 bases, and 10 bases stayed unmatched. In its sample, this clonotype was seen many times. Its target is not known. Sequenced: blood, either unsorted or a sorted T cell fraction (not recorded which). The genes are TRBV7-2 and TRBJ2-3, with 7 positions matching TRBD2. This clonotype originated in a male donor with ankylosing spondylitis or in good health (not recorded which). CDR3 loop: CASSQGLGMSDTQYF. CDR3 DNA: TGTGCCAGCAGTCAAGGACTAGGAATGTCAGATACGCAGTATTTT. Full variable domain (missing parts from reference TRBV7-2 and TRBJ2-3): GAGVSQSPSNKVTEKGKDVELRCDPISGHTALYWYRQSLGQGLEFLIYFQGNSAPDKSGLPSDRFSAERTGGSVSTLTIQRTQQEDSAVYLCASSQGLGMSDTQYFGPGTRLTVL.